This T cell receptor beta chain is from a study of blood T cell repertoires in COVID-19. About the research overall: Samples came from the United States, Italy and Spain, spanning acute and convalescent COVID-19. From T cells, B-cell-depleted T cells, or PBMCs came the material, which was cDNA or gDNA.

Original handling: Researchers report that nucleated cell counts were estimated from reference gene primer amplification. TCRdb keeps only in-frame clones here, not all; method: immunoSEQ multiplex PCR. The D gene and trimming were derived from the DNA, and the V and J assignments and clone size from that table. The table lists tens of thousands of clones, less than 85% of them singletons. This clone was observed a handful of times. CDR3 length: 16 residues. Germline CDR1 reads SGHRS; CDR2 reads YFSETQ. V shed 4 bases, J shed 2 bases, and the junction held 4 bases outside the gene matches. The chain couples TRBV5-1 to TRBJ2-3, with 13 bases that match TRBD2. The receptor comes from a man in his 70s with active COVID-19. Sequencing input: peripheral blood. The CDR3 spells CASSDTSGRVTDTQYF. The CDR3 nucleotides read TGCGCCAGCAGCGACACTAGCGGGAGGGTCACAGATACGCAGTATTTT. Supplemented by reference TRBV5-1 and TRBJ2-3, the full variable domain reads KAGVTQTPRYLIKTRGQQVTLSCSPISGHRSVSWYQQTPGQGLQFLFEYFSETQRNKGNFPGRFSGRQFSNSRSEMNVSTLELGDSALYLCASSDTSGRVTDTQYFGPGTRLTVL.